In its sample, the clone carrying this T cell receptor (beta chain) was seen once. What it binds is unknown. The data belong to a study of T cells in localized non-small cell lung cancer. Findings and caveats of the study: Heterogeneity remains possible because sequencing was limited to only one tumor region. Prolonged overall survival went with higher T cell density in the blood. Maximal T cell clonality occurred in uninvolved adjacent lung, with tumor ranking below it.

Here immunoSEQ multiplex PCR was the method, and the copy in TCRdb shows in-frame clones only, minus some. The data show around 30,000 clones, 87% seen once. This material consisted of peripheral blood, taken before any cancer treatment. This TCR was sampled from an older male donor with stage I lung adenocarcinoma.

Written as DNA, the CDR3 is TGTGCCAGCAGTTCCCAGGGACAATTTGGCAATGAGCAGTTCTTC. It yields the protein CASSSQGQFGNEQFF. The chain has TRBV6-6 and TRBJ2-1; D may be TRBD1 (6 bases). With 4 bases removed from V and 6 bases from J, the gap between germline ends came to 16 bases. The V gene's germline CDR1 is MNHNY and CDR2 SVGAGI (reference sequence). The CDR3 length is 15 residues.